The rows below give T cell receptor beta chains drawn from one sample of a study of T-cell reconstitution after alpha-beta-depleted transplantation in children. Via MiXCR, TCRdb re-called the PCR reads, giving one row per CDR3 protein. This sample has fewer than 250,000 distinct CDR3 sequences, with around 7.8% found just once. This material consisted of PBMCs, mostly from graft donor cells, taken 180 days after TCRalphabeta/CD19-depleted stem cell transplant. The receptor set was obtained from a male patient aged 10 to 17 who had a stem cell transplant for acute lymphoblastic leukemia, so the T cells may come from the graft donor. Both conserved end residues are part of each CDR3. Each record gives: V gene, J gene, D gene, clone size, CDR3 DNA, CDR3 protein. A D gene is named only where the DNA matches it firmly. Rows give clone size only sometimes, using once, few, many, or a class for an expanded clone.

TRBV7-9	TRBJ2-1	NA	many	TGTGCCAGCAGCCAGCAGCCTCTCCGGGTATACAATGAGCAGTTCTTC	CASSQQPLRVYNEQFF
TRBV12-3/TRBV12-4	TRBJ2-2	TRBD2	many	TGTGCCAGCAGTTTTAAGCGGGGCCCTAACACCGGGGAGCTGTTTTTT	CASSFKRGPNTGELFF
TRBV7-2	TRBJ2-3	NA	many	TGTGCCAGCAGCCTCACCCGATGGGGGGGCCGGGGTACGCAGTATTTT	CASSLTRWGGRGTQYF
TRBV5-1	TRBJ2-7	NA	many	TGCGCCAGCAGCTTGGGTTCCCAGGGATATTACGAGCAGTACTTC	CASSLGSQGYYEQYF
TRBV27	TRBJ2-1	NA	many	TGTGCCAGCAGTTTACCCTCTCTAGCGGAGCAGTTCTTC	CASSLPSLAEQFF
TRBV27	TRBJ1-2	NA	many	TGTGCCAGCAGTTCGGGGACCGGGGCTTATGGCTACACCTTC	CASSSGTGAYGYTF
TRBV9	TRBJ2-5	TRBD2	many	TGTGCCAGCAGCGTAGACCAGCGGGGAGGTGAAGAGACCCAGTACTTC	CASSVDQRGGEETQYF
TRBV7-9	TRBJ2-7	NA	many	TGTGCCAGCAGCTTTGCCAATCCGGAGGAAGGGTACTTC	CASSFANPEEGYF
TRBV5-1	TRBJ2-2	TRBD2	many	TGCGCCAGCAGCCGGGACTATAACACCGGGGAGCTGTTTTTT	CASSRDYNTGELFF
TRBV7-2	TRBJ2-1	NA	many	TGTGGTGAGTCCAGTGATCCCTACAATGAGCAGTTCTTC	CGESSDPYNEQFF
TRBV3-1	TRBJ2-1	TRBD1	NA	TGTGCCTGCAGCCAGCACTTTTCAGGGGGCATTGGGCGAAAGCAGTTCTTC	CACSQHFSGGIGRKQFF
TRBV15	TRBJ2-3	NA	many	TGTGCCACCAGCAGGGGCTTAGACCTCACAGATACGCAGTATTTT	CATSRGLDLTDTQYF
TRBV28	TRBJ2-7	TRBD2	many	TGTGCCAGCAGTCGGGGACTAGCGGGGGACTACGAGCAGTACTTC	CASSRGLAGDYEQYF
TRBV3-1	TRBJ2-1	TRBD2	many	TGTGCCAGCAGCCAAGTCTCGGGGACTAGCCTCAATGAGCAGTTCTTC	CASSQVSGTSLNEQFF
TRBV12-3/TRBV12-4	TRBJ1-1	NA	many	TGTGCCAGCAGTTTGGCGGGGGAGAACACTGAAGCTTTCTTT	CASSLAGENTEAFF